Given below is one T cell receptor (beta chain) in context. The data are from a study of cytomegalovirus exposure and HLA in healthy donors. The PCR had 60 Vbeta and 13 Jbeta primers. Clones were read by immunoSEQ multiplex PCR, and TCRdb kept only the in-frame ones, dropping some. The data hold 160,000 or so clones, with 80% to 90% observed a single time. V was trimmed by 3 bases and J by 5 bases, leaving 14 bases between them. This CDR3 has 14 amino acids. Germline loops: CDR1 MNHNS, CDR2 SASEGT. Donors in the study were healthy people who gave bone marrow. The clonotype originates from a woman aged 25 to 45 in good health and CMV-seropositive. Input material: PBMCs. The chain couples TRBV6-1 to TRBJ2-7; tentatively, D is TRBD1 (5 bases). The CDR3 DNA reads TGTGCCAGCAGTGAGAGCAGGGTGTTAGACGAGCAGTACTTC. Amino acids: CASSESRVLDEQYF.